This TCR beta chain was found in a study of Graves' ophthalmopathy and Graves' hyperthyroidism. CDR1 is MNHNY and CDR2 is SVGAGI in the germline V gene (reference sequence). This CDR3 is built from 13 residues. V was cut by 0 bases and J by 5 bases, with 7 bases left in between. As concerns this clonotype: Its specificity is not known.

The study, taken as a whole, reports: For predicting ophthalmopathy progression, the model had about 64% sensitivity and 72.22% specificity. A model of 13 signatures distinguished ophthalmopathy from stable hyperthyroidism at about 86% sensitivity and about 80% specificity.

RNA transcripts served as template for amplifying TCR beta CDR3 sequences. The library came from an HTBI-primed first-round RT-PCR and a second-round multiplex PCR. From the multiplex PCR reads, TCRdb called clonotypes with MiXCR, one entry per CDR3 protein. The sample yields 500,000 to 600,000 distinct CDR3 sequences, under 40% seen once. The sample consisted of peripheral blood or thyroid tissue (not recorded which). This chain connects TRBV6-6 to TRBJ1-1; possible D gene TRBD1, 5 bases. The receptor was derived from an adult man with Graves' hyperthyroidism. The CDR3 nucleotides read TGTGCCAGCAGTTACTCGGGGGTAACTGAAGCTTTCTTT. It yields the protein CASSYSGVTEAFF.